These T cell receptor beta chains were read from a single sample in a study of T-cell reconstitution after alpha-beta-depleted transplantation in children. One entry per CDR3 protein results from TCRdb running MiXCR on the PCR reads. The repertoire has about 110,000 distinct CDR3 sequences, about 6.5% of them found once; the top ten carry roughly 25%. Sequenced here: PBMCs, mostly from graft donor cells, sampled 360 days after TCRalphabeta/CD19-depleted stem cell transplant. These receptors were obtained from a male patient aged 2 to 9 who had a stem cell transplant for acute lymphoblastic leukemia, so the T cells may come from the graft donor. Each CDR3 is given with its conserved first and last residue. Some rows have no size entry. The others give once, few or many, or a class for an expanded clone.

v_call	j_call	clone_size	cdr3_aa
TRBV3-1	TRBJ2-4	many	CASSQDQGIAKNIQYF
TRBV7-2	TRBJ2-1	.	CASGIAYNEQFF
TRBV4-3	TRBJ2-1	many	CGDGLGASRFF
TRBV7-9	TRBJ1-1	many	CASSSRQEAFF
TRBV6-5	TRBJ2-7	.	CASRYPRDSPSYEQYF
TRBV12-3/TRBV12-4	TRBJ2-3	.	CAFSYPSRQGGSTDTQYF
TRBV14	TRBJ2-3	few	CASSQEQWGTDTQYF
TRBV7-9	TRBJ2-7	many	CASSFWTGREQYF
TRBV28	TRBJ2-7	few	CASRPWTGGTYEQYF
TRBV11-1	TRBJ2-1	few	CASSLDATSGSSYNEQFF
TRBV5-1	TRBJ2-7	few	CASSSQGPSSYEQYF
TRBV27	TRBJ2-7	few	CASSLGAIRQGNYEQYF
TRBV29-1	TRBJ2-1	many	CSVEKGVGADSYNEQFF
TRBV7-3	TRBJ2-1	many	CASSYGGRQNEQFF
TRBV10-3	TRBJ1-5	many	CATSTGVGNQPQHF
TRBV7-2	TRBJ1-1	few	CASSLFGTGNTEAFF
TRBV5-5	TRBJ1-1	many	CASSFYQGTEAFF
TRBV27	TRBJ2-7	many	CASSWDSRSSYEQYF
TRBV4-3	TRBJ2-3	many	CASSQEMELAGDTDTQYF
TRBV10-3	TRBJ2-7	many	CAINPGTRDEQYF
TRBV24-1	TRBJ2-1	.	CATGQSSYNEQFF
TRBV4-3	TRBJ2-7	.	CASSQGYGSYEQYF
TRBV12-3/TRBV12-4	TRBJ2-1	many	CASSLLSGKDNEQFF
TRBV6-5	TRBJ2-1	many	CASSPGRPVRNEQFF